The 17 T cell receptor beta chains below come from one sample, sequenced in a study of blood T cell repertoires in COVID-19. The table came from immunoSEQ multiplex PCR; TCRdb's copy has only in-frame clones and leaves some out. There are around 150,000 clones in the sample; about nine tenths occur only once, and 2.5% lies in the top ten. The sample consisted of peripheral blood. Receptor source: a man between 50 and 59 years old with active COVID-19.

Written as DNA, the CDR3 is TGTGCCAGCAGCCAAGATCTTGTCAATGAAAAACTGTTTTTT. As protein: CASSQDLVNEKLFF. The chain has TRBV14 and TRBJ1-4; D remains unclear. CDR1 and CDR2 (germline): SGHDN, FVKESK. V gave up 0 bases and J gave up 5 bases, with 7 bases separating them. This CDR3 has 14 amino acids.

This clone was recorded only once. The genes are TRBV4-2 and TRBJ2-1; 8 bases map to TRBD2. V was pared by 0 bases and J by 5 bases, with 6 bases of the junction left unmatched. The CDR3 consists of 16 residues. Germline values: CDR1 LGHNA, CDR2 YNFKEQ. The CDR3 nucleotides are TGTGCCAGCAGCCAAGAGGACGGGGGGGCCCACAATGAGCAGTTCTTC. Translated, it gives CASSQEDGGAHNEQFF.

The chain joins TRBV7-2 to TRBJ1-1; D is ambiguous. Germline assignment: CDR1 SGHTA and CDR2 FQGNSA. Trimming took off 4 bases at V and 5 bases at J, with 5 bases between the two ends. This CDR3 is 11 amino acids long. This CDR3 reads CASSYYTEAFF. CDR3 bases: TGTGCCAGCAGCTATTATACTGAAGCTTTCTTT.

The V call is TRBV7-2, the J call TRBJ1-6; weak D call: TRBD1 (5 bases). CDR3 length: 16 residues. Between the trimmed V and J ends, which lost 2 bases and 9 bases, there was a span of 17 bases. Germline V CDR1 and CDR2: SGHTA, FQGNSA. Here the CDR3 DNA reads TGTGCCAGCAGCTTATCGGTGGGGGGTGTTATTTCACCCCTCCACTTT. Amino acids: CASSLSVGGVISPLHF.

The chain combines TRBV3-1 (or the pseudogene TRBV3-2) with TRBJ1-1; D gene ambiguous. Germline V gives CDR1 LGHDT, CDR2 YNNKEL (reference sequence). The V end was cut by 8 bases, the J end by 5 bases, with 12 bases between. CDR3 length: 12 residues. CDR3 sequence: CASGAGGTEAFF. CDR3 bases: TGTGCCAGCGGCGCGGGAGGAACTGAAGCTTTCTTT.

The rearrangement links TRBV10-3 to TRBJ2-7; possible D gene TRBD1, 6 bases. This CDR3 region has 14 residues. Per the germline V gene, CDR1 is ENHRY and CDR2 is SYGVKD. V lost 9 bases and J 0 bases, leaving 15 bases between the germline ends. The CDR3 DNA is TGTGCCATGGGGGCCGGGGCGAACTCCTACGAGCAGTACTTC. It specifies CAMGAGANSYEQYF.

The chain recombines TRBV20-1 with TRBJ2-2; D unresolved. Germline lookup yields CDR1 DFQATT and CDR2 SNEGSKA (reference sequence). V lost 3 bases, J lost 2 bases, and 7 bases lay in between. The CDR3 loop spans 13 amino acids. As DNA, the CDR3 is TGCAGTGCTAGTAACAGCAACACCGGGGAGCTGTTTTTT. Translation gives CSASNSNTGELFF.

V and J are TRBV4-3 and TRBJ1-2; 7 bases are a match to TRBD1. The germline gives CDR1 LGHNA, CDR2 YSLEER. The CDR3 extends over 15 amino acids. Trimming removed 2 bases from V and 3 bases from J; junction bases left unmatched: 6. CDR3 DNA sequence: TGCGCCAGCAGCCAAACTACAGGGGTCCACTATGGCTACACCTTC. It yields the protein CASSQTTGVHYGYTF.

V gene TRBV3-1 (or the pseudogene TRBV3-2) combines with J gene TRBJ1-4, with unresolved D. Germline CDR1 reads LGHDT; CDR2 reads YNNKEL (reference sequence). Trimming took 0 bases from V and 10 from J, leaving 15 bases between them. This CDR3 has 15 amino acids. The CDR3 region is CASSQDNLPPGKLFF. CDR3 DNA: TGTGCCAGCAGCCAAGATAACTTGCCGCCCGGAAAACTGTTTTTT.

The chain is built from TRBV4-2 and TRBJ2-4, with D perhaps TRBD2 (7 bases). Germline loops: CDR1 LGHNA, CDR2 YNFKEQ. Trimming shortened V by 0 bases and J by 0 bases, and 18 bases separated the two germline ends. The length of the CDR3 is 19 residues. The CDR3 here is CASSQDGGGAAVAKNIQYF. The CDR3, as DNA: TGTGCCAGCAGCCAAGATGGAGGGGGGGCCGCTGTAGCCAAAAACATTCAGTACTTC.

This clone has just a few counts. CDR3 sequence reads: CASSLRTGFGNTIYF. In nucleotides, the CDR3 is TGTGCCAGCAGTCTTCGCACAGGTTTCGGAAACACCATATATTTT. The J gene is TRBJ1-3, the V gene TRBV5-6; D may be TRBD1 (5 bases). The V and J ends lost 5 bases and 4 bases respectively, with 16 bases between them. The CDR3 contains 15 residues. The germline CDR1 and CDR2 sequences are SGHDT and YYEEEE.

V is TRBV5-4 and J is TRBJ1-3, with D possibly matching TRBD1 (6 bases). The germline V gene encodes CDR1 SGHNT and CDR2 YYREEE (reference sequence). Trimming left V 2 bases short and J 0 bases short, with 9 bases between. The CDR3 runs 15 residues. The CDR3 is CASSFQGPSGNTIYF. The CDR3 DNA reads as TGTGCCAGCAGCTTTCAGGGGCCCTCTGGAAACACCATATATTTT.

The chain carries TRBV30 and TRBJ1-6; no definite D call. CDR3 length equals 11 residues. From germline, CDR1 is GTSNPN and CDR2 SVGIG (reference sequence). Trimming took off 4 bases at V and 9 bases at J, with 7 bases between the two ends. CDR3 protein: CAWTTGSPLHF. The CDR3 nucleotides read TGTGCCTGGACCACCGGTTCACCCCTCCACTTT.

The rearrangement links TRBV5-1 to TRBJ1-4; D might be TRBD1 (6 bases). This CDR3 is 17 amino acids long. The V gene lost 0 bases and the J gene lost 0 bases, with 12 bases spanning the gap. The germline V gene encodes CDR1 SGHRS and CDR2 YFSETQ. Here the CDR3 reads CASSLGVNRATNEKLFF. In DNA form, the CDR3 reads TGCGCCAGCAGCTTGGGGGTAAACAGGGCAACTAATGAAAAACTGTTTTTT.

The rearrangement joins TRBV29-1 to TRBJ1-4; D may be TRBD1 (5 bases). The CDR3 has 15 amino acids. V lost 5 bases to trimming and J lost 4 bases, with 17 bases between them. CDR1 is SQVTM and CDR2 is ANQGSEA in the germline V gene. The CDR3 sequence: CSVFFPDISNEKLFF. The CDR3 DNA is TGCAGCGTTTTTTTCCCGGACATTAGTAATGAAAAACTGTTTTTT.

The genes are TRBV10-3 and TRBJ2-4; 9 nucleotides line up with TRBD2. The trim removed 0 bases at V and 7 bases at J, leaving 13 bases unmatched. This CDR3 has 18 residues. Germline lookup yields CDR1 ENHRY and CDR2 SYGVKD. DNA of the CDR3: TGTGCCATCAGTGAGTCGTTTATAGCGGGGGCCGGGGAGAACATTCAGTACTTC. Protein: CAISESFIAGAGENIQYF.

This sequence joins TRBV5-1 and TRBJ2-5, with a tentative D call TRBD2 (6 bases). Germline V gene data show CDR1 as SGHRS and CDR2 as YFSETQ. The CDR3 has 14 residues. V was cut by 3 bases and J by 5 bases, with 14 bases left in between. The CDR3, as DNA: TGCGCCAGCAGCTCCCAGACTAGGGCGGAGACCCAGTACTTC. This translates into CASSSQTRAETQYF.